This T cell receptor beta chain was sequenced during a study of T cell changes during pregnancy in multiple sclerosis (dated 2019 in TCRdb). For the study in its entirety: In women with multiple sclerosis, the researchers looked at how the T cell repertoire shifted as pregnancy progressed.

Libraries were built with the immunoSEQ multiplex PCR assay. What TCRdb holds here is the immuneACCESS table cut down to in-frame rearrangements. Part of the clones is not present; checked against another copy, under half of the missing clones reflect an unresolved V gene, and the others are unexplained. This sample has roughly 56,000 clones in its table, and roughly nine tenths of those were observed once. Just under 0.5% of the sample comes from the top ten. With respect to this clone: There is no known antigen for this receptor. Base qualities are not recorded, but no much larger clone differs from it by a single base.

Spanning cysteine to phenylalanine, the CDR3 consists of 12 amino acids. The retained sequence is limited to the CDR3, 36 bases, with the frame set at the first base. The germline V gene provides CDR1 SGHRS and CDR2 YFSETQ. V loses 0 bases, J loses 4 bases, and the germline ends lie 4 bases apart. Sequencing was performed on CD4+ T cells from peripheral blood mononuclear cells, taken after pregnancy. This receptor was identified in a female donor in good health, enrolled as a control in a pregnancy study. In this chain, TRBV5-1 is recombined with TRBJ2-5, with the D segment identity uncertain. Here the CDR3 is given as CASSLGRETQYF. The DNA is as follows: TGCGCCAGCAGCTTGGGTCGAGAGACCCAGTACTTC.